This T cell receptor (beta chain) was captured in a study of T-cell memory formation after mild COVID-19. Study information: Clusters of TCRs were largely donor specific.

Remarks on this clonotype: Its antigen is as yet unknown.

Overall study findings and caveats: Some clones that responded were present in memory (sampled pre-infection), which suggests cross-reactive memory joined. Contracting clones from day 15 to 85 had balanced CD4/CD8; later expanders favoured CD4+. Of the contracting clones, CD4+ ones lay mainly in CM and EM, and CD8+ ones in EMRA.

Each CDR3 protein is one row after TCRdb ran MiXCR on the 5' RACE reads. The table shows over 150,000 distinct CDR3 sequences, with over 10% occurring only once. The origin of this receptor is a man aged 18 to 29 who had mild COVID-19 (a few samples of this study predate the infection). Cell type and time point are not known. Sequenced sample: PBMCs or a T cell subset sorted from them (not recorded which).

The CDR3 sequence: CASSWGQSNYGYTF. Written as DNA, the CDR3 is TGTGCCAGCAGCTGGGGACAGTCTAACTATGGCTACACCTTC. The chain recombines TRBV5-4 with TRBJ1-2; 7 bases are shared with TRBD1. The V gene's germline CDR1 is SGHNT and CDR2 YYREEE (reference sequence). This CDR3 contains 14 residues. Trimming cost V 3 bases and J 0 bases; bases outside gene matches: 2.